This entry lists 9 T cell receptor beta chains sequenced from one sample in a study of blood T cells in healthy people across ages. Next came a second PCR, run for about 7 to 12 cycles, which used a sample-barcoded 5' primer along with a J-beta primer mix. Using its own MiXCR run on the 5' RACE reads, TCRdb lists one record per CDR3 protein. Seen here are about 1.8 million distinct CDR3 sequences, about 50% observed once, and the top ten hold 2% to 2.5%. The sequencing input was blood. Every receptor here comes from a woman aged 40 to 50 in good health.

The chain joins TRBV20-1 to TRBJ2-5; D assignment may be TRBD1 or TRBD2 (6 bases each). V shed 3 bases and J shed 2 bases, with 13 bases lying between them. Germline CDR1 reads DFQATT; CDR2 reads SNEGSKA (reference sequence). This CDR3 has 14 residues. The DNA of the CDR3 is TGCAGTGCTAGCGGGGGCGCGGGTCAAGAGACCCAGTACTTC. Translation gives CSASGGAGQETQYF.

This clonotype was seen a handful of times. The chain carries TRBV6-5 and TRBJ2-5; D tentatively reads TRBD1 or TRBD2 (6 bases each). V lost 7 bases and J 8 bases, leaving 17 bases between the germline ends. The CDR3 extends over 13 amino acids. Germline V CDR1 and CDR2: MNHEY, SVGAGI. CDR3 nucleotides: TGTGCCAGCAATCAGGGGAAGGGGGGAACCCAGTACTTC. Protein: CASNQGKGGTQYF.

The chain couples TRBV28 to TRBJ2-7, with TRBD2 matching 8 bases. CDR3 length: 18 residues. Germline V CDR1 and CDR2: MDHEN, SYDVKM. With 7 bases clipped from V and 1 base from J, the junction kept 18 bases outside the gene matches. The CDR3 DNA follows: TGTGCCAGCACCCCTTGCTTAGCGGGGTACCTTTGTTCCTACGAGCAGTACTTC. It specifies CASTPCLAGYLCSYEQYF.

The chain carries TRBV11-2 and TRBJ2-3; D call uncertain. Germline V gene data show CDR1 as SGHAT and CDR2 as FQNNGV. This CDR3 is built from 13 residues. V dropped 7 bases and J dropped 6 bases, with 14 bases sitting between them. CDR3 nucleotide sequence: TGTGCCAGCACCTCCCAGACGGTGGATACGCAGTATTTT. This gives the protein CASTSQTVDTQYF.

This clonotype occurred a few times. The V and J genes are TRBV13 and TRBJ1-5; 9 bases fit TRBD1. Germline V gene data show CDR1 as PRHDT and CDR2 as FYEKMQ (reference sequence). The length of the CDR3 is 14 residues. After removal of 4 bases from V and 7 bases from J, the junction contained 5 bases not matched to a gene. For the CDR3, the DNA is TGTGCCAGCAGCTCCGGGACAGGGCACCAGCCCCAGCATTTT. As protein: CASSSGTGHQPQHF.

In the case of this clonotype: One end of the junction does not line up with germline, which may come from a read error. This sequence joins TRBV12-3 or TRBV12-4 and TRBJ2-4; TRBD1 matches 10 bases. Near its end, the DNA agrees better with TRBJ2-7, so the J call may be wrong. The CDR3 totals 13 residues. This CDR3 reads CASGTGVSHEQYF. DNA of the CDR3: TGTGCCAGTGGGACAGGGGTCTCCCACGAGCAGTACTTC.

The CDR3 loop is CASRQGANTEAFF. CDR3 sequence (DNA): TGTGCCAGCAGGCAAGGCGCGAACACTGAAGCTTTCTTT. The chain employs TRBV7-8 and TRBJ1-1; D is undetermined. Germline loops: CDR1 SGHVS, CDR2 FQNEAQ. Deletions cut 6 bases from V and 1 base from J, with 9 bases between. This CDR3 comprises 13 residues.

This clonotype was recorded only once. This chain links TRBV27 with TRBJ1-4; D gene ambiguous. The CDR3 length is 13 residues. The germline CDR1 and CDR2 sequences are MNHEY and SMNVEV (reference sequence). With 5 bases removed from V and 5 bases from J, the gap between germline ends came to 9 bases. The CDR3 DNA is TGTGCCAGCAGTCCCCAGACGAATGAAAAACTGTTTTTT. It is translated as CASSPQTNEKLFF.

The chain joins TRBV15 to TRBJ2-3, with 8 bases matching TRBD2. After removal of 0 bases from V and 6 bases from J, the junction contained 5 bases not matched to a gene. The CDR3 contains 15 residues. Germline assignment: CDR1 LNHNV and CDR2 YYDKDF (reference sequence). The DNA of the CDR3 is TGTGCCACCAGCAGAGAGGGCGGGGGGCGGGATACGCAGTATTTT. Encoded protein: CATSREGGGRDTQYF.